This T cell receptor beta chain was sequenced for a study of control samples from healthy donors and cancer patients. CDR1 is SNHLY, CDR2 FYNNEI, per germline. After removal of 6 bases from V and 4 bases from J, the junction contained 11 bases not matched to a gene. This CDR3 is 15 amino acids long. Some clones are missing from TCRdb's copy, which holds only in-frame ones; the method was immunoSEQ multiplex PCR. The sample yields 90,000 to 110,000 clones, 83% seen once. The source of this sequence is a woman between 45 and 60 years old in good health. The specimen was blood. V is TRBV2 and J is TRBJ1-2; TRBD1 matches 7 bases. As DNA, the CDR3 is TGTGCCAGCAGGGGGACACAGGGGACATTCTATGGCTACACCTTC. Translating gives CASRGTQGTFYGYTF. Combining the CDR3 with reference TRBV2 and TRBJ1-2 gives the whole variable domain EPEVTQTPSHQVTQMGQEVILRCVPISNHLYFYWYRQILGQKVEFLVSFYNNEISEKSEIFDDQFSVERPDGSNFTLKIRSTKLEDSAMYFCASRGTQGTFYGYTFGSGTRLTVV.